One TCR beta chain is described in this entry. MiXCR, applied by TCRdb to the 5' RACE reads, yields one record per CDR3 protein. The table includes a few hundred thousand distinct CDR3 sequences, roughly 3.5% detected once. These data originate in a study of T cells after yellow fever vaccination. Trimming cost V 2 bases and J 2 bases, with 20 bases left between them. This CDR3 has 17 amino acids. Germline lookup yields CDR1 DFQATT and CDR2 SNEGSKA (reference sequence). This sequence originates from a man aged 18-30 years who received the YFV17D yellow fever vaccine. The chain recombines TRBV20-1 with TRBJ2-3; D tentatively reads TRBD1 or TRBD2 (7 bases each). The sample in question was PBMCs, obtained on the day of the yellow fever booster vaccination. The CDR3 is CSARSPGGREITDTQYF. The CDR3 coding sequence is TGCAGTGCTAGATCCCCAGGGGGGCGGGAGATCACAGATACGCAGTATTTT.